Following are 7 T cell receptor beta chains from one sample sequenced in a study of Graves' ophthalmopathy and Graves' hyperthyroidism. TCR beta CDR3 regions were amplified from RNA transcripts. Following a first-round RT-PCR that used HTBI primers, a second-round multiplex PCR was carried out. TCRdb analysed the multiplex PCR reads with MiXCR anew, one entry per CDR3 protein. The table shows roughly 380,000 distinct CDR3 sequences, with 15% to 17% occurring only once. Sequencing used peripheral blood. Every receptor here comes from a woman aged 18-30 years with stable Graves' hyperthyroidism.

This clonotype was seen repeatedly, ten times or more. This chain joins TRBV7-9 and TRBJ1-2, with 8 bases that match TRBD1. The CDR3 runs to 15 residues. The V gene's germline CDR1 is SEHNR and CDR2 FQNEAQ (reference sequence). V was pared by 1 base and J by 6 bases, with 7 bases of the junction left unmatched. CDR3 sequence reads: CASSLEVGRGHGYTF. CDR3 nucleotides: TGTGCCAGCAGCTTAGAAGTCGGCAGGGGGCATGGCTACACCTTC.

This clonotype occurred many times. The CDR3 sequence is CASSQGQLNQPQHF. CDR3 sequence (DNA): TGTGCCAGCAGCCAGGGACAGCTGAATCAGCCCCAGCATTTT. The V call is TRBV7-2, the J call TRBJ1-5; TRBD1 agrees at 7 bases. This CDR3 has 14 residues. The trim removed 5 bases at V and 4 bases at J, leaving 5 bases unmatched. Germline V gene lookup returns CDR1 SGHTA and CDR2 FQGNSA.

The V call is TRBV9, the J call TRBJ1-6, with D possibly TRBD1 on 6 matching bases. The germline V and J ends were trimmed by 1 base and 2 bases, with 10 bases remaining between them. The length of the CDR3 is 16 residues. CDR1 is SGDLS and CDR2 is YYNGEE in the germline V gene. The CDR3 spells CASSVQGSPYNSPLHF. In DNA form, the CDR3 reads TGTGCCAGCAGCGTACAGGGGTCACCCTATAATTCACCCCTCCACTTT.

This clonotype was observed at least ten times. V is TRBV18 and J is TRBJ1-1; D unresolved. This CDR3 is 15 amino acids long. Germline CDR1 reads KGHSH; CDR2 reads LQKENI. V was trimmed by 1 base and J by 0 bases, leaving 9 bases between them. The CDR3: CASSPLSLVNTEAFF. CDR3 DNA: TGTGCCAGCTCACCACTCTCTCTCGTGAACACTGAAGCTTTCTTT.

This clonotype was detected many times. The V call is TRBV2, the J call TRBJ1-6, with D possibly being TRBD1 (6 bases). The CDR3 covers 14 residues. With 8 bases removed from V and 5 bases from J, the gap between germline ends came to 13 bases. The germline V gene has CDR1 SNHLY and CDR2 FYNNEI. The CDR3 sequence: CASEGPGDNSPLHF. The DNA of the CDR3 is TGTGCCAGCGAAGGGCCAGGGGATAATTCACCCCTCCACTTT. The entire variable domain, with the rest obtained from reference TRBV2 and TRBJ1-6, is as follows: EPEVTQTPSHQVTQMGQEVILRCVPISNHLYFYWYRQILGQKVEFLVSFYNNEISEKSEIFDDQFSVERPDGSNFTLKIRSTKLEDSAMYFCASEGPGDNSPLHFGNGTRLTVT.

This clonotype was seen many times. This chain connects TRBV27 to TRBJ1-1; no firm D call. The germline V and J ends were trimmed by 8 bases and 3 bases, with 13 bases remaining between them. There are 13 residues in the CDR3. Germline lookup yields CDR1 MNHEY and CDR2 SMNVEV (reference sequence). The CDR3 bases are TGTGCCAGCGGTCGAAGGGAGGACACTGAAGCTTTCTTT. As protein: CASGRREDTEAFF.

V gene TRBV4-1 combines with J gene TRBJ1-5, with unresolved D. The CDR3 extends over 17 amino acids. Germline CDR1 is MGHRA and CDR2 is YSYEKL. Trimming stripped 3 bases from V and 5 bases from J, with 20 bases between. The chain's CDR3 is CASSHYAEGWPYQPQHF. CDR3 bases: TGCGCCAGCAGCCATTACGCCGAAGGGTGGCCCTATCAGCCCCAGCATTTT.